The TCR beta chain described here comes from a study of blood T cells in healthy people across ages. With a J-beta primer mix and a sample-barcoded 5' primer, a second PCR ran about 7 to 12 cycles. TCRdb re-called the 5' RACE reads with MiXCR, one entry per CDR3 protein. The repertoire includes about 1 million distinct CDR3 sequences, roughly 24% of them detected once, and around 0.75% sits in the top ten. The V end lost 6 bases, the J end lost 4 bases, and 15 bases lay between the germline ends. The germline CDR1 and CDR2 sequences are ENHRY and SYGVKD. The CDR3 is 14 residues long. These data were also filed under a second study, of T cells of mothers and their children. That paper states: The authors detected no persistent microchimeric T cell clones.

Sequenced material: blood. The chain recombines TRBV10-3 with TRBJ1-1; D is unclear. The source of this sequence is a girl aged 2-15 years in good health. The CDR3 spells CAIRGSGWGTEAFF. CDR3 nucleotides: TGTGCCATCAGGGGTTCAGGTTGGGGCACTGAAGCTTTCTTT.